This T cell receptor (beta chain) appears in the sequencing data of a study of T cell changes during pregnancy in multiple sclerosis. CDR1 SGHNT and CDR2 YYREEE come from the germline V gene (reference sequence). V lost 4 bases and J lost 2, with 12 bases in between. This CDR3 is 14 amino acids long. TCRdb keeps only in-frame clones here, not all; method: immunoSEQ multiplex PCR. The sample contains about 100,000 clones, about nine tenths of which appear only once. Sequences were derived from peripheral blood, sampled after pregnancy. The receptor comes from a female donor with multiple sclerosis, enrolled in a pregnancy study. The genes are TRBV5-4 and TRBJ1-1; D unclear. The CDR3 loop is CASSLRDVNTEAFF. The CDR3 nucleotides are TGTGCCAGCAGCCTACGGGATGTCAACACTGAAGCTTTCTTT.